This entry lists 14 T cell receptor beta chains sequenced from one sample in a study of neoadjuvant anti-PD-1 for oral cavity cancer. Assay: immunoSEQ multiplex PCR; the TCRdb copy retains only in-frame clones and omits some. The sample contains under 20,000 clones, roughly 78% of which appear only once. The sample consisted of PBMCs, taken before nivolumab (anti-PD-1) treatment. Source of these receptors: a person between 35 and 79 years old with oral cavity squamous cell carcinoma.

This clone appeared once. The chain employs TRBV5-1 and TRBJ2-5, with D tentatively TRBD1 (5 bases). V was cut by 4 bases and J by 5 bases, with 15 bases left in between. Per germline, CDR1 SGHRS and CDR2 YFSETQ. CDR3 size: 14 residues. The CDR3: CASSPAGAEETQYF. The CDR3 DNA sequence: TGCGCCAGCAGCCCGGCTGGGGCAGAGGAGACCCAGTACTTC.

This chain connects TRBV2 to TRBJ2-7; D is undetermined. Per germline, CDR1 SNHLY and CDR2 FYNNEI. Between the trimmed V and J ends, which lost 7 bases and 7 bases, there was a span of 5 bases. This CDR3 is 9 amino acids long. CDR3 sequence: CASTSEQYF. The DNA of the CDR3 is TGTGCCAGCACTTCAGAGCAGTACTTC.

CDR3 region: CASSETPGGPQETQYF. The CDR3 DNA reads as TGTGCCAGCAGTGAAACCCCGGGAGGGCCCCAAGAGACCCAGTACTTC. The chain is built from TRBV2 and TRBJ2-5; 8 nucleotides match TRBD2. The CDR3 loop spans 16 amino acids. CDR1 SNHLY and CDR2 FYNNEI come from the germline V gene. V gave up 2 bases and J gave up 1 base; unmatched junction bases: 6.

The chain employs TRBV9 and TRBJ2-5; D is unclear. The CDR3 is 12 amino acids. V was shortened by 4 bases and J by 3 bases, with 7 bases between the two germline ends. Germline assignment: CDR1 SGDLS and CDR2 YYNGEE. The CDR3 reads CASSLSKETQYF. CDR3 bases: TGTGCCAGCAGCCTGTCAAAAGAGACCCAGTACTTC.

The chain couples TRBV6-1 to TRBJ1-5; weak D call: TRBD1 (5 bases). CDR3 length: 17 residues. From germline, CDR1 is MNHNS and CDR2 SASEGT. V shed 0 bases and J shed 0 bases, with 12 bases lying between them. The DNA for the CDR3 is TGTGCCAGCAGTGAAGCGGGGCAGAGTTATAGCAATCAGCCCCAGCATTTT. This codes for CASSEAGQSYSNQPQHF.

The J gene is TRBJ2-1, the V gene TRBV19; D is unclear. V lost 6 bases to trimming and J lost 5 bases, with 8 bases between them. The germline V gene encodes CDR1 LNHDA and CDR2 SQIVND (reference sequence). This CDR3 comprises 12 residues. The CDR3 reads CASRPKNNEQFF. Written as DNA, the CDR3 is TGTGCCAGTAGGCCGAAGAACAATGAGCAGTTCTTC.

The table lists this clone with a count of one. This chain uses TRBV7-8 with TRBJ1-4; possible D gene TRBD1, 6 bases. This CDR3 spans 14 amino acids. CDR1 SGHVS and CDR2 FQNEAQ come from the germline V gene. The V and J ends lost 5 bases and 5 bases respectively, with 12 bases between them. CDR3 coding DNA: TGTGCCAGCAGCGGCGGACAGACAAATGAAAAACTGTTTTTT. Amino acid sequence: CASSGGQTNEKLFF.

This clone is judged large. The V and J genes are TRBV11-2 and TRBJ2-1; a possible D gene is TRBD1 (5 bases). V shed 2 bases and J shed 0 bases, with 8 bases lying between them. The CDR3 runs 15 residues. CDR1 and CDR2 (germline): SGHAT, FQNNGV. The CDR3 region is CASSLTGSSYNEQFF. In nucleotides, the CDR3 is TGTGCCAGCAGCTTAACAGGAAGCTCCTACAATGAGCAGTTCTTC.

This clone is labeled as medium-sized. The rearrangement links TRBV5-1 to TRBJ2-7; TRBD1 agrees at 7 bases. The germline CDR1 and CDR2 sequences are SGHRS and YFSETQ. This CDR3 has 14 amino acids. J lost 4 bases, V lost 0 bases, and 4 bases had no gene match. In DNA, the CDR3 is TGCGCCAGCAGCTTGGCCGGACAGGCTTACGAGCAGTACTTC. Protein sequence: CASSLAGQAYEQYF.

This clone has only one observation. V is TRBV27 and J is TRBJ2-1; TRBD2 aligns across 10 bases. Germline V gives CDR1 MNHEY, CDR2 SMNVEV (reference sequence). V lost 6 bases and J lost 0; bases outside the gene matches: 14. This CDR3 is built from 19 residues. The CDR3 sequence is CASSSSGTSVFSSYNEQFF. The CDR3 DNA reads TGTGCCAGCAGCTCTTCCGGGACTAGCGTTTTCTCCTCCTACAATGAGCAGTTCTTC.

This sequence joins TRBV5-1 and TRBJ2-1; 11 positions agree with TRBD1. Germline assignment: CDR1 SGHRS and CDR2 YFSETQ. V trimming: 7 bases; J trimming: 8 bases; junction bases outside the gene matches: 8. The CDR3 runs 14 residues. The CDR3 loop is CASSPGQGGDEQFF. CDR3 sequence (DNA): TGCGCCAGCTCGCCGGGACAGGGGGGCGATGAGCAGTTCTTC. The full variable domain, completed using reference TRBV5-1 and TRBJ2-1, is KAGVTQTPRYLIKTRGQQVTLSCSPISGHRSVSWYQQTPGQGLQFLFEYFSETQRNKGNFPGRFSGRQFSNSRSEMNVSTLELGDSALYLCASSPGQGGDEQFFGPGTRLTVL.

This chain connects TRBV30 to TRBJ2-1; possible D gene TRBD2, 6 bases. Between the trimmed V and J ends, which lost 2 bases and 5 bases, there was a span of 13 bases. This CDR3 has 14 amino acids. The V gene's germline CDR1 is GTSNPN and CDR2 SVGIG (reference sequence). The CDR3 sequence: CAWSSLAENNEQFF. The DNA for the CDR3 is TGTGCCTGGAGTTCGTTAGCGGAGAACAATGAGCAGTTCTTC.

The chain couples TRBV7-8 to TRBJ1-2; 9 nucleotides align to TRBD1. CDR3 length: 16 residues. With 7 bases clipped from V and 7 bases from J, the junction kept 16 bases outside the gene matches. The germline CDR1 and CDR2 sequences are SGHVS and FQNEAQ. CDR3 coding DNA: TGTGCCAGCATCACCTTCATCCGGGACAGGGACGGTGGCTACACCTTC. Protein product: CASITFIRDRDGGYTF.

This clone was observed a few times. V usage is TRBV19 and J usage is TRBJ1-1, with 7 bases aligning to TRBD1. Germline V gene sequence: CDR1 LNHDA, CDR2 SQIVND (reference sequence). CDR3 length: 14 residues. Trimming removed 4 bases from V and 0 bases from J; junction bases left unmatched: 2. The CDR3 sequence: CASSRGQLNTEAFF. The CDR3 DNA reads as TGTGCCAGTAGTAGGGGACAGCTGAACACTGAAGCTTTCTTT.